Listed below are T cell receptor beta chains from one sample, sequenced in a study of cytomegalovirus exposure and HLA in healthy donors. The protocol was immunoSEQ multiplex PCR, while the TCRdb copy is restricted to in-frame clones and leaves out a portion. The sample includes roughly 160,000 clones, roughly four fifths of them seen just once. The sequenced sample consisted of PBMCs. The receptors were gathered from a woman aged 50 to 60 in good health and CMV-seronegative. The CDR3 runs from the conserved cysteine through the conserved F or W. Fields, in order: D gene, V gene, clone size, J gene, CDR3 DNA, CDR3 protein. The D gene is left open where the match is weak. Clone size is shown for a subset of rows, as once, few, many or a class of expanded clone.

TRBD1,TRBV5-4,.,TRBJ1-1,TGTGCCAGCAGCTTAAGTCTCATGAGGGGGCGAGGCACTGAAGCTTTCTTT,CASSLSLMRGRGTEAFF
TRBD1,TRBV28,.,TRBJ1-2,TGTGCCAGCAGGCGGGACAGCTATGGCTACACCTTC,CASRRDSYGYTF
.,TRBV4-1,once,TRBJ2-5,TGCGCCAGCAGCCAAGGGCAGAAACTGGCGGGGGAGACCCAGTACTTC,CASSQGQKLAGETQYF
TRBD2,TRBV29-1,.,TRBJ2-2,TGCAGCGTCCGTAAGGCGGGGGGCCCCGGGGAGCTGTTTTTT,CSVRKAGGPGELFF
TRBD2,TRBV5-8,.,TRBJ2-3,TGTGCCAGCAGCTCTAGCGGGAGGGCTCAAGATACGCAGTATTTT,CASSSSGRAQDTQYF
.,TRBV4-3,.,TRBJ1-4,TGCGCCAGCAGCCTAGATTTACCTGGGGGGGGGACTAATGAAAAACTGTTTTTT,CASSLDLPGGGTNEKLFF
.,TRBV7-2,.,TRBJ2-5,TGTGCCAGCAGCTTAGCTCTGGGCGGGGAGACCCAGTACTTC,CASSLALGGETQYF
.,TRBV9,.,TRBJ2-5,TGTGCCAGCAGCGTAGGGGGGGGCGTGGAGACCCAGTACTTC,CASSVGGGVETQYF
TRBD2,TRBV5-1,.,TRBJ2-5,TGCGCCAGCAGCTCCGGGGGGGGCCAAGAGACCCAGTACTTC,CASSSGGGQETQYF
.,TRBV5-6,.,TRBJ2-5,TGTGCCAGCAGCCTCTTGGGCAGGTGGGAGACCCAGTACTTC,CASSLLGRWETQYF
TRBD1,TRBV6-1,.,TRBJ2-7,TGTGCCAGCAGTGGGGGGGGGACAGGGTGGTACGAGCAGTACTTC,CASSGGGTGWYEQYF
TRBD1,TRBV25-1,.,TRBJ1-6,TGTGCCAGCAGTGCGGGACAGGCCTATTCACCCCTCCACTTT,CASSAGQAYSPLHF
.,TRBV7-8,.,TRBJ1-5,TGTGCCAGCAGCCTCAACAGGGTTCAGCCCCAGCATTTT,CASSLNRVQPQHF
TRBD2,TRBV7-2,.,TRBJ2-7,TGTGCCAGCAGCTCGGGACTAGCGACCTACGAGCAGTACTTC,CASSSGLATYEQYF
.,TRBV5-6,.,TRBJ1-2,TGTGCCAGCAGCGGATTCCAGAAGGGGTCCCACTATGGCTACACCTTC,CASSGFQKGSHYGYTF
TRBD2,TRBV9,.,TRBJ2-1,TGTGCCAGCAGTGGTAGCGGGGGGTTTCGTATTGAGCAGTTCTTC,CASSGSGGFRIEQFF
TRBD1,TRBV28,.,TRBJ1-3,TGTGCCAGCAGGGCGGGACAGGCTGGAAACACCATATATTTT,CASRAGQAGNTIYF
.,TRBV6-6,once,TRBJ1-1,TGTGCCAGCAGTTACTTGGCAGAAGCTTTCTTT,CASSYLAEAFF
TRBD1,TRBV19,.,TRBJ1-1,TGTGCCAGTAGTCCGAGGGGGACAGGGGGAACGAACACTGAAGCTTTCTTT,CASSPRGTGGTNTEAFF
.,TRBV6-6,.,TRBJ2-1,TGTGCCAGCAGTTACTTGGTCGGGGGTTTGGAGTTCTTC,CASSYLVGGLEFF
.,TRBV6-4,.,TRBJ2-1,TGTGCCAGCAGTGTGGGGCAGGGCCCCTACAATGAGCAGTTCTTC,CASSVGQGPYNEQFF
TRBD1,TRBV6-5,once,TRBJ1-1,TGTGCCAGCAGTTACCAACCTGACAGGGGTGAAGCTTTCTTT,CASSYQPDRGEAFF
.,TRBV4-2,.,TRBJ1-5,TGTGCCAGCAGCCAAGATAACAGCCTAAATCAGCCCCAGCATTTT,CASSQDNSLNQPQHF
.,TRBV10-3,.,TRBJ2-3,TGTGCCATCCGTAGGACGGGAGACACAGATACGCAGTATTTT,CAIRRTGDTDTQYF
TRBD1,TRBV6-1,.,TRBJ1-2,TGTGCCAGCAGTGAAGGGACAGGGCCCCACTATGGCTACACCTTC,CASSEGTGPHYGYTF
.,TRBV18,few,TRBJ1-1,TGTGCCAGCTCACCTCTGAGCAACACTGAAGCTTTCTTT,CASSPLSNTEAFF
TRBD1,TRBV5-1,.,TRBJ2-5,TGCGCCAGCAGCCCCGGGACAGGGGGCATGGAGACCCAGTACTTC,CASSPGTGGMETQYF